Below, 16 T cell receptor beta chains from the same sample are listed, as sequenced in a study of T cells after yellow fever vaccination. Using its own MiXCR run on the 5' RACE reads, TCRdb lists one record per CDR3 protein. This sample yields some 340,000 distinct CDR3 sequences, of which about 11% are seen a single time; over 3% belongs to the top ten. The material sequenced was CD4+ T cells sorted from PBMCs, taken 45 days after the yellow fever booster vaccination. These receptor sequences come from a man younger than 35 who received the YFV17D yellow fever vaccine.

V gene TRBV14 combines with J gene TRBJ2-1; possible D gene TRBD1, 6 bases. The CDR3 has 13 amino acids. Trimming took 3 bases from V and 4 from J, leaving 7 bases between them. Germline loops: CDR1 SGHDN, CDR2 FVKESK. The DNA for the CDR3 is TGTGCCAGCAGCCACGGACAGTACAATGAGCAGTTCTTC. The encoded protein is CASSHGQYNEQFF.

This clonotype was seen more than once but under ten times. The CDR3: CASSQVFLETNTGELFF. For the CDR3, the DNA is TGCGCCAGCAGCCAAGTTTTCTTAGAGACGAACACCGGGGAGCTGTTTTTT. This chain connects TRBV4-3 to TRBJ2-2, with D uncertain. The length of the CDR3 is 17 residues. The germline V gene encodes CDR1 LGHNA and CDR2 YSLEER. Trimming shortened V by 1 base and J by 0 bases, and 12 bases separated the two germline ends.

This clonotype was seen a handful of times. The chain carries TRBV5-1 and TRBJ2-7; D may be TRBD1 or TRBD2 (6 bases each). This CDR3 is 14 amino acids long. The V end was cut by 3 bases, the J end by 4 bases, with 14 bases between. Germline assignment: CDR1 SGHRS and CDR2 YFSETQ. This chain's CDR3 is CASSSKGGYYEQYF. CDR3 nucleotide sequence: TGCGCCAGCAGCTCTAAGGGGGGTTATTACGAGCAGTACTTC.

The chain uses TRBV6-5 and TRBJ1-3; the match to TRBD1 covers 9 bases. Germline V gene sequence: CDR1 MNHEY, CDR2 SVGAGI. After removal of 7 bases from V and 1 base from J, the junction contained 11 bases not matched to a gene. There are 17 residues in the CDR3. The CDR3 loop is CASTKGNRGQSGNTIYF. The CDR3 coding sequence is TGTGCCAGCACTAAGGGCAACAGGGGGCAATCTGGAAACACCATATATTTT.

This clonotype was seen more than once but under ten times. The J gene is TRBJ2-7, the V gene TRBV27; tentative D call: TRBD2 (6 bases). This CDR3 has 11 residues. Germline V gene sequence: CDR1 MNHEY, CDR2 SMNVEV (reference sequence). V lost 9 bases and J 6 bases, leaving 12 bases between the germline ends. The chain's CDR3 is CASTGSPEQYF. Written as DNA, the CDR3 is TGTGCCAGTACCGGGAGTCCCGAGCAGTACTTC.

This clonotype has more than one count but fewer than ten. The chain employs TRBV23-1 and TRBJ2-2, with D maybe TRBD1 (5 bases). TRBV23-1 is an ORF for which the function is uncertain. With 0 bases removed from V and 0 bases from J, the gap between germline ends came to 11 bases. The length of the CDR3 is 17 residues. The CDR3 spells CASSQSCQGSNTGELFF. The CDR3, as DNA: TGCGCCAGCAGTCAATCGTGCCAGGGATCGAACACCGGGGAGCTGTTTTTT.

This clonotype was seen a few times. V gene TRBV11-2 combines with J gene TRBJ2-1; D unresolved. Deletions cut 5 bases from V and 4 bases from J, with 6 bases between. Per germline, CDR1 SGHAT and CDR2 FQNNGV. The CDR3 totals 12 residues. DNA of the CDR3: TGTGCCAGCAGCGCGCGGTACAATGAGCAGTTCTTC. Translating it yields CASSARYNEQFF.

In this sample, this clonotype turned up a few times. The rearrangement uses TRBV7-2 and TRBJ2-5; TRBD2 agrees at 10 bases. Germline V gives CDR1 SGHTA, CDR2 FQGNSA. The V segment lost 1 base and the J segment 5 bases; nucleotides outside the gene matches: 10. This CDR3 has 17 residues. CDR3 nucleotides: TGTGCCAGCAGCTTAGGAGGGGTTAGCGGGGGGATGGAGACCCAGTACTTC. Its protein is CASSLGGVSGGMETQYF.

A few counts support this clonotype. The V gene is TRBV14, the J gene TRBJ2-1, with TRBD1 matching 7 bases. Germline-derived CDR1 and CDR2 are SGHDN and FVKESK. V dropped 4 bases and J dropped 6; count of bases not matched to a gene: 9. There are 15 residues in the CDR3. CDR3 nucleotide sequence: TGTGCCAGCAGCCCTGTGACAGGGTGGGGCAATGAGCAGTTCTTC. Residues: CASSPVTGWGNEQFF. Full variable domain (outside the CDR3, taken from reference TRBV14 and TRBJ2-1): EAGVTQFPSHSVIEKGQTVTLRCDPISGHDNLYWYRRVMGKEIKFLLHFVKESKQDESGMPNNRFLAERTGGTYSTLKVQPAELEDSGVYFCASSPVTGWGNEQFFGPGTRLTVL.

The V call is TRBV6-6, the J call TRBJ1-2; TRBD1 is a possible D gene (5 bases). V lost 5 bases and J 6 bases, leaving 13 bases between the germline ends. In germline, CDR1 is MNHNY, CDR2 SVGAGI (reference sequence). This CDR3 comprises 13 residues. The DNA for the CDR3 is TGTGCCAGCAGTGACGGGACTAGGAATGGCTACACCTTC. It yields the protein CASSDGTRNGYTF.

This clonotype was observed once. A much bigger clone sits one base away, suggesting this may be a read error. The J gene is TRBJ2-2, the V gene TRBV7-3; 8 bases agree with TRBD2. This CDR3 has 15 amino acids. The germline CDR1 and CDR2 sequences are SGHTA and FQGTGA. With 1 base clipped from V and 3 bases from J, the junction kept 1 base outside the gene matches. CDR3 sequence: CASSLRRGDTGELFF. The CDR3 DNA sequence: TGTGCCAGCAGCTTAAGGCGGGGGGACACCGGGGAGCTGTTTTTT.

This clonotype was detected only a few times. The V and J genes are TRBV7-8 and TRBJ1-6; D is undetermined. Trimming removed 1 base at V and 0 bases at J, with 19 bases between. This CDR3 has 20 amino acids. The germline CDR1 and CDR2 sequences are SGHVS and FQNEAQ. In DNA form, the CDR3 reads TGTGCCAGCAGCTTAGGACACGAGTCGCAGAAGACCTCCTATAATTCACCCCTCCACTTT. This gives the protein CASSLGHESQKTSYNSPLHF.

The chain couples TRBV11-2 to TRBJ2-2; a weak D match, TRBD2 (5 bases). Germline CDR1 reads SGHAT; CDR2 reads FQNNGV. Trimming took off 2 bases at V and 6 bases at J, with 7 bases between the two ends. The CDR3 is 13 amino acids. Written as DNA, the CDR3 is TGTGCCAGCAGCTTAATGGACTCCGGGGAGCTGTTTTTT. This encodes CASSLMDSGELFF.

This clonotype was detected a few times. This chain uses TRBV7-9 with TRBJ2-1; 7 bases match TRBD1. The germline gives CDR1 SEHNR, CDR2 FQNEAQ (reference sequence). Germline trimming cut 3 bases from V and 4 bases from J; bases unmatched to any gene: 6. The CDR3 spans 15 residues. CDR3 sequence: CASSFPGTAYNEQFF. The CDR3 nucleotides read TGTGCCAGCAGCTTCCCCGGGACAGCTTACAATGAGCAGTTCTTC.

V gene TRBV9 combines with J gene TRBJ2-3; D is undetermined. V lost 3 bases, J lost 0 bases, and 14 bases lay in between. The CDR3 runs to 16 residues. Germline-derived CDR1 and CDR2 are SGDLS and YYNGEE. The chain's CDR3 is CASSATADTSTDTQYF. The CDR3 region has the DNA TGTGCCAGCAGCGCTACGGCAGATACTAGCACAGATACGCAGTATTTT.

This clonotype occurred a few times. This rearrangement joins TRBV9 to TRBJ1-2; TRBD1 might be the D (5 bases). Trimming took off 0 bases at V and 2 bases at J, with 8 bases between the two ends. CDR1 is SGDLS and CDR2 is YYNGEE in the germline V gene. The CDR3 loop spans 14 amino acids. CDR3 coding DNA: TGTGCCAGCAGCGTAGGACAGACGAACTATGGCTACACCTTC. It yields the protein CASSVGQTNYGYTF. The variable domain in full, completed from reference TRBV9 and TRBJ1-2, reads DSGVTQTPKHLITATGQRVTLRCSPRSGDLSVYWYQQSLDQGLQFLIQYYNGEERAKGNILERFSAQQFPDLHSELNLSSLELGDSALYFCASSVGQTNYGYTFGSGTRLTVV.